This TCR beta chain came from a study of early T cells in non-severe SARS-CoV-2 infection (dated by TCRdb to about 2021). Turning to the overall study: TCR sequencing used bulk RNA from unsorted whole blood, so alpha and beta chains could not be paired. What the study reported, not specific to this receptor: VDJdb matching was skewed toward anti-spike CD8 responses and likely underestimated virus-specific expansions, missing private and CD4 specificities.

The junction shows trimming of 5 bases on V and 1 base on J, and the gene matches do not reach 5 bases of it. From its cysteine to its phenylalanine, the CDR3 spans 14 amino acids. The only DNA kept is the CDR3, 42 bases in frame from the first base. CDR1 and CDR2 are drawn from the germline V gene (reference sequence): DFQATT, SNEGSKA. The library came from 5' RACE. Reads for this sample came from a NextSeq 500. To correct for sequencing error and PCR bias, the TCR library protocol tagged individual cDNA molecules with unique molecular identifiers. Both TCR alpha and beta chains were sequenced, and tight co-correlation was observed between alpha and beta sequence abundances in each sample. The source study handled its data this way. Decombinator V4 was used to perform V gene, J gene and CDR3 annotation of TCR sequences. Expanded TCRs were defined as changing significantly between any two time points under a Poisson model with p below 0.0001. TCR abundances were normalised to the total number of TCRs sequenced per sample and expressed as counts per million. MAIT TCRs were defined by TRAV1-2 paired with TRAJ12, TRAJ20 or TRAJ33, and iNKT TCRs by TRAV10 paired with TRAJ18. VDJdb, accessed on 1 November 2021, was searched for TCRs annotated for CMV, EBV and SARS-CoV-2, and TCRs annotated for more than one antigen were excluded. TCRdb trimmed public reads at Q25 via fastp, called clones via MiXCR and kept in-frame beta chains. CDR3 protein sequences are deduplicated, and each keeps its most common genes and DNA. Here the V and J calls rest on TCRdb's processing, not on the authors' analysis. The sample data list more than 55,000 distinct CDR3 sequences, and 10% to 15% of these were observed just once. The ten largest make up 4% to 5% of the sample.

With respect to this clonotype: There is no known antigen for this receptor. Base qualities are missing; no much larger clone stands one base away.

A case-control design nested within a healthcare worker cohort in London, UK, was used, with weekly nasopharyngeal swab PCR tests and blood sampling performed. Between 23 and 31 March 2020, the week of the UK lockdown, healthcare workers were enrolled and then followed up weekly for as long as 16 weeks. Sequenced input: whole blood. This TCR was sampled from an adult who was a healthcare worker with PCR-confirmed SARS-CoV-2 infection or an uninfected control (not recorded which). The V and J genes are TRBV20-1 and TRBJ1-5; TRBD1 lines up with 7 middle nucleotides. The nucleotide sequence is TGCAGTGCTCGAATGGGACAGAGCAATCAGCCCCAGCATTTT. Translated, this gives CSARMGQSNQPQHF.